These 6 T cell receptor beta chains share one sample of origin, sequenced in a study of CD8 T cells in Susac syndrome. An input of about 0.5 to 1 ug of RNA was subjected to reverse transcription using random hexamers. TCRdb reprocessed the immunoSEQ multiplex PCR reads via MiXCR and lists one record per CDR3 protein. Of about 90,000 distinct CDR3 sequences in the sample, roughly 91% are singletons; the top ten hold less than 0.35%. The source material was CD8+ T cells from PBMCs. Receptor source: a human donor in good health.

This clonotype was recorded only once. The chain recombines TRBV3-1 with TRBJ2-7, with 7 bases matching TRBD1. The CDR3 is 16 residues long. Germline assignment: CDR1 LGHDT and CDR2 YNNKEL (reference sequence). V lost 1 base and J lost 0; bases outside the gene matches: 6. CDR3 in amino acids: CASSQGDRDHSYEQYF. The DNA of the CDR3 is TGTGCCAGCAGCCAAGGAGACAGGGACCACTCCTACGAGCAGTACTTC.

V usage is TRBV30 and J usage is TRBJ1-1; a possible D gene is TRBD1 (5 bases). In germline, CDR1 is GTSNPN, CDR2 SVGIG (reference sequence). The CDR3 contains 11 residues. The V gene lost 5 bases and the J gene lost 7 bases, with 11 bases spanning the gap. The CDR3 DNA reads as TGTGCCTGGGGGGAGGACAATGAAGCTTTCTTT. The encoded protein is CAWGEDNEAFF.

This clonotype appeared a single time. The chain has TRBV3-1 and TRBJ1-2; 9 bases line up with TRBD1. The junction had 11 bases not matched to a gene; V was cut back by 3 bases and J by 3 bases. Germline loops: CDR1 LGHDT, CDR2 YNNKEL (reference sequence). The CDR3 extends over 17 amino acids. The CDR3 spells CASSHTTPTGGDYGYTF. DNA of the CDR3: TGTGCCAGCAGCCATACCACTCCTACAGGGGGCGACTATGGCTACACCTTC.

The chain joins TRBV30 to TRBJ2-7; 7 bases are a match to TRBD2. V lost 4 bases and J lost 3; bases outside the gene matches: 0. This CDR3 is built from 11 residues. The germline CDR1 and CDR2 sequences are GTSNPN and SVGIG (reference sequence). CDR3 sequence: CAWTSGYEQYF. The CDR3 bases are TGTGCCTGGACTAGCGGCTACGAGCAGTACTTC.

The chain couples TRBV4-1 to TRBJ1-3; the D is unclear. CDR1 is MGHRA and CDR2 is YSYEKL in the germline V gene. Trimming took off 1 base at V and 3 bases at J, with 19 bases between the two ends. The CDR3 has 18 residues. The CDR3: CASSQVLLSVGYGNTIYF. DNA of the CDR3: TGCGCCAGCAGCCAAGTGCTTCTCTCCGTCGGCTATGGAAACACCATATATTTT.

The chain links TRBV5-1 to TRBJ2-3; 7 bases fit TRBD2. Germline V CDR1 and CDR2: SGHRS, YFSETQ. V shed 2 bases, J shed 3 bases, and the junction held 6 bases outside the gene matches. The CDR3 sequence is 15 residues long. The CDR3 coding sequence is TGCGCCAGCAGCTTACGAGCGGGGCCTACAGATACGCAGTATTTT. Amino acid sequence: CASSLRAGPTDTQYF.